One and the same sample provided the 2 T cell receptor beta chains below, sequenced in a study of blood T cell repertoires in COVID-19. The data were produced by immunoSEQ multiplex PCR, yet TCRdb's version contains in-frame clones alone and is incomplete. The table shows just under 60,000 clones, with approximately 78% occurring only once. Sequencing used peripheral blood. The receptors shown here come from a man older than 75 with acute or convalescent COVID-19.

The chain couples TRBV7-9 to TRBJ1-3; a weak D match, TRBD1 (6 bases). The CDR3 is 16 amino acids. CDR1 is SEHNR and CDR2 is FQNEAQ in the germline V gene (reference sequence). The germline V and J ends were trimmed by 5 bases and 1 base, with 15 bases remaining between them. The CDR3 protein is CASSPGGGHSGNTIYF. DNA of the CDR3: TGTGCCAGCAGCCCCGGGGGGGGGCATTCTGGAAACACCATATATTTT.

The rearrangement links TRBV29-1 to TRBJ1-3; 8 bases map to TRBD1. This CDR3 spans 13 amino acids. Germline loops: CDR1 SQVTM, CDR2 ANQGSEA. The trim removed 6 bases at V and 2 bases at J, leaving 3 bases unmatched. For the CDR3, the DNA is TGCAGCGTGCAGGGACAGGCTGGAAACACCATATATTTT. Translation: CSVQGQAGNTIYF.